This entry features one T cell receptor beta chain sequence. In TCRdb, the 5' RACE reads were re-called with MiXCR into one record per CDR3 protein. The sample lists about 44,000 distinct CDR3 sequences; 20% to 25% were seen once. The data belong to a study of early T cells in non-severe SARS-CoV-2 infection. For the study at large: Sequencing input comprised bulk RNA from unsorted whole blood; chain pairing was not available.

The CDR3 totals 13 residues. V was clipped by 8 bases and J by 9 bases, with 14 bases between them. Germline CDR1 reads SGHVS; CDR2 reads FQNEAQ. The sequences come from whole blood, collected at baseline. The chain combines TRBV7-8 with TRBJ1-6, with D possibly TRBD1 on 5 matching bases. This clonotype was obtained from an adult who was a healthcare worker with PCR-confirmed SARS-CoV-2 infection or an uninfected control (not recorded which). CDR3 protein: CASATGDGSPLHF. In DNA form, the CDR3 reads TGTGCCAGCGCGACCGGGGACGGTTCACCCCTCCACTTT.